This entry describes one T cell receptor (beta chain). Its target is unknown. The sample's time point: newly diagnosed GD, antithyroid drugs for less than 3 months. Scientists built the TCR library using RNA that was extracted from PBMCs. The CDR3 sequence is 15 residues long. In germline, CDR1 is LGHDT, CDR2 YNNKEL (reference sequence). With 1 base clipped from V and 4 bases from J, the junction kept 4 bases outside the gene matches. This record belongs to a study of regulatory T cells in long-lasting Graves disease. Overall study results and limits: Having few samples may have compromised the accuracy.

Libraries of TCR beta came from iRepertoire HTBI primers plus Arm-PCR of CDR3 regions. TCRdb fed the multiplex PCR reads into MiXCR, producing one record per CDR3 protein. The sample holds hundreds of thousands of distinct CDR3 sequences, around 17% seen once. A further study also used this sample, focusing on T cells in Graves' hyperthyroidism and ophthalmopathy. This second study says: These patients, aged 18 to 65, had recently diagnosed hyperthyroidism lasting under 2 months. Most clonotypes expanded in the thyroid (above 0.001) were also present in blood. Ophthalmopathy and stable hyperthyroidism were told apart by a 13 V-J model.

The gene calls are TRBV3-1 and TRBJ2-1; TRBD1 matches 7 bases. This clonotype originated in a woman under 40 with Graves disease. The material sequenced was peripheral blood mononuclear cells (PBMCs), taken at new diagnosis, from a patient treated with antithyroid drugs. In DNA, the CDR3 is TGTGCCAGCAGCCAAGCGGTGACAGGGTACAATGAGCAGTTCTTC. It is translated as CASSQAVTGYNEQFF.